This T cell receptor beta chain stems from a study of blood T cell repertoires in COVID-19. For the study at large: COVID-19 samples, acute and convalescent, were from the United States, Italy and Spain. PBMCs, B-cell-depleted T cells, or T cells provided the cDNA or gDNA that made up the material.

The CDR3 loop spans 15 amino acids. Trimming pared 3 bases from V and 4 bases from J, leaving 15 bases between. Germline values: CDR1 MNHEY, CDR2 SVGAGI. Authors' analysis steps: From reference gene primer amplification, estimates of nucleated cell counts were derived. The table came from immunoSEQ multiplex PCR; TCRdb's copy has only in-frame clones and leaves some out. V, J and clone size derive from that table, while D and trimming were established from the DNA sequence. The table lists around 200,000 clones, around nine tenths of them singletons, with approximately 0.93% in the top ten. The sequencing sample was made of peripheral blood. The clonotype was recovered from a woman between 18 and 30 years old who had recovered from COVID-19. V and J are TRBV6-5 and TRBJ1-2, with D unresolved. Written as DNA, the CDR3 is TGTGCCAGCAGTTATGGCCGGGGTAGGACCTATGGCTACACCTTC. Translating gives CASSYGRGRTYGYTF.